Each of the 14 T cell receptor beta chains below was sequenced from the same sample in a study of blood T cell repertoires in COVID-19. Method: immunoSEQ multiplex PCR; TCRdb's copy keeps in-frame clones and lacks some. The repertoire holds a few hundred thousand clones, roughly 89% seen once, with approximately 1.8% in the top ten. Input material: peripheral blood. All receptors derive from a woman in her 30s with COVID-19, enrolled during active disease.

As regards this clone: This same CDR3 is encoded by further DNA sequences in the sample. This chain uses TRBV5-1 with TRBJ1-3; no firm D call. V lost 0 bases to trimming and J lost 2 bases, with 6 bases between them. This CDR3 contains 14 residues. The germline V gene has CDR1 SGHRS and CDR2 YFSETQ. CDR3 bases: TGCGCCAGCAGCTTGGGCGGGGCTGGAAACACCATATATTTT. Translating it yields CASSLGGAGNTIYF.

Turning to this clone: A clone one base away is much larger, so this may be a read error. The rearrangement joins TRBV11-2 to TRBJ1-2; 7 bases are a match to TRBD1. The junction had 1 base not matched to a gene; V was cut back by 1 base and J by 2 bases. The germline CDR1 and CDR2 sequences are SGHAT and FQNNGV. This CDR3 has 14 residues. The DNA for the CDR3 is TGTGCCAGCAGCTTAGGGGGACAGAACTATGGCTACACCTTC. It is translated as CASSLGGQNYGYTF. Together with reference TRBV11-2 and TRBJ1-2, the CDR3 gives the full variable domain: EAGVAQSPRYKIIEKRQSVAFWCNPISGHATLYWYQQILGQGPKLLIQFQNNGVVDDSQLPKDRFSAERLKGVDSTLKIQPAKLEDSAVYLCASSLGGQNYGYTFGSGTRLTVV.

V and J are TRBV19 and TRBJ1-6; D possibly corresponds to TRBD1 (6 bases). CDR1 and CDR2 (germline): LNHDA, SQIVND (reference sequence). This CDR3 comprises 14 residues. V was cut by 5 bases and J by 5 bases, with 10 bases left in between. The CDR3 loop reads CASSPGQNNSPLHF. DNA of the CDR3: TGTGCCAGTAGTCCGGGACAAAATAATTCACCCCTCCACTTT.

This clone was picked up one time. The chain employs TRBV28 and TRBJ1-2, with D perhaps TRBD1 (6 bases). Trimming cost V 4 bases and J 3 bases, with 12 bases left between them. CDR1 is MDHEN, CDR2 SYDVKM, per germline. This CDR3 contains 14 residues. The CDR3 protein is CASSSPAGDYGYTF. The CDR3 nucleotides are TGTGCCAGCAGTTCCCCGGCAGGGGACTATGGCTACACCTTC.

CDR3 region: CASQPSRSGTEAFF. The CDR3, as DNA: TGTGCCAGCCAACCCTCTAGGTCGGGCACTGAAGCTTTCTTT. The rearrangement uses TRBV6-6 and TRBJ1-1; D remains ambiguous. Deletions cut 8 bases from V and 4 bases from J, with 17 bases between. From germline, CDR1 is MNHNY and CDR2 SVGAGI (reference sequence). The CDR3 consists of 14 residues.

This clone has at least ten counts. V usage is TRBV13 and J usage is TRBJ2-7; no clear D. V lost 3 bases to trimming and J lost 2 bases, with 8 bases between them. CDR1 is PRHDT and CDR2 is FYEKMQ in the germline V gene (reference sequence). CDR3 length: 13 residues. CDR3 in amino acids: CASSFGQTYEQYF. CDR3 nucleotide sequence: TGTGCCAGCAGCTTTGGGCAGACCTACGAGCAGTACTTC.

The V gene is TRBV18, the J gene TRBJ1-1; 8 nucleotides agree with TRBD1. CDR1 is KGHSH and CDR2 is LQKENI in the germline V gene. V dropped 0 bases and J dropped 6; count of bases not matched to a gene: 6. The CDR3 runs to 15 residues. CDR3 protein: CASSPPDRVTAEAFF. Here the CDR3 DNA reads TGTGCCAGCTCACCACCGGACAGGGTCACTGCTGAAGCTTTCTTT.

The chain has TRBV30 and TRBJ2-2; D perhaps matches TRBD1 (5 bases). Germline V gene data show CDR1 as GTSNPN and CDR2 as SVGIG (reference sequence). The V end lost 5 bases, the J end lost 0 bases, and 13 bases lay between the germline ends. The CDR3 spans 15 residues. The CDR3 is CAWAARGTNTGELFF. The DNA for the CDR3 is TGTGCCTGGGCTGCTAGGGGAACGAACACCGGGGAGCTGTTTTTT.

The rearrangement links TRBV19 to TRBJ1-4; D call uncertain. Trimming left V 5 bases short and J 4 bases short, with 11 bases between. CDR1 LNHDA and CDR2 SQIVND come from the germline V gene (reference sequence). This CDR3 has 14 residues. Here the CDR3 reads CASSPNLLNEKLFF. The DNA of the CDR3 is TGTGCCAGTAGTCCGAATCTACTTAATGAAAAACTGTTTTTT.

The chain couples TRBV28 to TRBJ1-2; 12 bases are shared with TRBD1. The CDR3 sequence is 15 residues long. Unmatched junction bases numbered 7, after V lost 5 bases and J lost 6 bases. Germline V lookup: CDR1 MDHEN, CDR2 SYDVKM. DNA of the CDR3: TGTGCCAGCAGTCCAGCCGGGACAGGGGGCCATGGCTACACCTTC. It is translated as CASSPAGTGGHGYTF.

The chain combines TRBV11-3 with TRBJ1-3; the D is unclear. Germline CDR1 and CDR2: SGHNT and YENEEA. Trimming cost V 6 bases and J 0 bases, with 9 bases left between them. CDR3 length: 14 amino acids. The CDR3 bases are TGTGCCAGCAGTACTTTGAGCTCTGGAAACACCATATATTTT. It is translated as CASSTLSSGNTIYF.

The gene calls are TRBV27 and TRBJ1-1; 8 nucleotides match TRBD1. After removal of 2 bases from V and 6 bases from J, the junction contained 8 bases not matched to a gene. Germline V lookup: CDR1 MNHEY, CDR2 SMNVEV (reference sequence). The CDR3 is made up of 15 amino acids. The CDR3 coding sequence is TGTGCCAGCAGTTTAGGGCAGGGGGCGGTCGCTGAAGCTTTCTTT. It yields the protein CASSLGQGAVAEAFF.

This clone was seen a handful of times. The genes are TRBV18 and TRBJ1-1; a weak D match, TRBD1 (5 bases). Germline V gene data show CDR1 as KGHSH and CDR2 as LQKENI. CDR3 length: 14 amino acids. Between the trimmed V and J ends, which lost 3 bases and 6 bases, there was a span of 14 bases. The CDR3 region is CASSPGLEGAEAFF. In DNA, the CDR3 is TGTGCCAGCTCACCGGGTCTTGAAGGGGCTGAAGCTTTCTTT. The full variable domain, with the rest looked up from reference TRBV18 and TRBJ1-1, is NAGVMQNPRHLVRRRGQEARLRCSPMKGHSHVYWYRQLPEEGLKFMVYLQKENIIDESGMPKERFSAEFPKEGPSILRIQQVVRGDSAAYFCASSPGLEGAEAFFGQGTRLTVV.

The chain couples TRBV30 to TRBJ1-2; D may be TRBD1 (6 bases). V dropped 3 bases and J dropped 4 bases, with 27 bases sitting between them. The length of the CDR3 is 18 residues. Germline assignment: CDR1 GTSNPN and CDR2 SVGIG (reference sequence). This CDR3 is CAWSQTGRGALIGYGYTF. DNA for the CDR3: TGTGCCTGGAGCCAGACAGGACGAGGAGCCCTCATAGGCTATGGCTACACCTTC.